The T cell receptor (beta chain) described here comes from a study of graft-versus-host responses after intestinal transplantation. About the research overall: Induction using anti-thymocyte globulin, followed by tacrolimus and steroids for approximately 3 years, was given to all recipients. General observations from the study: Individuals carrying graft-donor T cell macrochimerism showed high graft-versus-host to host-versus-graft clonal ratios in allografts. GvH clone levels peaked in circulation, and this peak was associated with early post-transplant HvG declines. Recipient marrow held GvH clones, some first seen in ileum or blood.

Method: immunoSEQ multiplex PCR; TCRdb's copy keeps in-frame clones and lacks some. Among 20,000 to 25,000 clones listed, roughly 94% were seen once. About this clone itself: As yet, its antigen is unknown.

The material sequenced was PBMCs, taken 156 days after intestinal transplant. The receptor was isolated from a human patient who received an intestinal transplant, so some T cells may come from the graft donor.

The CDR3, as DNA: TGTGCCGGAAAAAGGCCGACGACCAATTATGGCTACACCTTC. Amino acid sequence: CAGKRPTTNYGYTF. The chain carries TRBV2 and TRBJ1-2; D is unresolved. V shed 11 bases and J shed 5 bases, with 21 bases lying between them. The germline V gene encodes CDR1 SNHLY and CDR2 FYNNEI. The CDR3 runs 14 residues.